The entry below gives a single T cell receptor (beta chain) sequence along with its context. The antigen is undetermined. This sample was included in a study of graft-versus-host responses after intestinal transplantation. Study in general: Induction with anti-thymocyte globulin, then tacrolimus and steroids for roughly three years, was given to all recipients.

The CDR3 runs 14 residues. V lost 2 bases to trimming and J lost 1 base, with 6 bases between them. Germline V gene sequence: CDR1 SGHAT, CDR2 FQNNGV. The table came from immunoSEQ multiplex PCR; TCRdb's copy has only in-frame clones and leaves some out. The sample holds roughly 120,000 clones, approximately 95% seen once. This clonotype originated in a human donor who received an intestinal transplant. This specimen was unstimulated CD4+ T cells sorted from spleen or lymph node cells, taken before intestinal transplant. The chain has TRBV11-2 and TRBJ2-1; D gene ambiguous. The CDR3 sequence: CASSLTGSYNEQFF. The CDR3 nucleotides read TGTGCCAGCAGCTTAACCGGTTCCTACAATGAGCAGTTCTTC. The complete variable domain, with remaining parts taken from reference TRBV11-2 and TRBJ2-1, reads EAGVAQSPRYKIIEKRQSVAFWCNPISGHATLYWYQQILGQGPKLLIQFQNNGVVDDSQLPKDRFSAERLKGVDSTLKIQPAKLEDSAVYLCASSLTGSYNEQFFGPGTRLTVL.